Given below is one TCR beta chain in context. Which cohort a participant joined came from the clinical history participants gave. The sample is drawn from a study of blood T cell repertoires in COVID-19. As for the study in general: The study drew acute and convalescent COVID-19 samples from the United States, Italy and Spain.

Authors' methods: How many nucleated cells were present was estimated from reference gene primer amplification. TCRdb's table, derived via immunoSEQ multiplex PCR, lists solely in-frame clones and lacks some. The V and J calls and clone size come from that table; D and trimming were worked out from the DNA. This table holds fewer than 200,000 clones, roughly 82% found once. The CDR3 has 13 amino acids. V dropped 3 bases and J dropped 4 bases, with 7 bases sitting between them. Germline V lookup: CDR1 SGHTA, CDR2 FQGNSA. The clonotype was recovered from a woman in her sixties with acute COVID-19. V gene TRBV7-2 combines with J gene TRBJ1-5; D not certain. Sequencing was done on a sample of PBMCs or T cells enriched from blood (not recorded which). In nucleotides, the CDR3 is TGTGCCAGCAGCTTTTCTGCGAATCAGCCCCAGCATTTT. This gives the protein CASSFSANQPQHF.